This TCR beta chain was observed in a study of T cells in Graves' hyperthyroidism and ophthalmopathy. The wider study: Staff took peripheral blood when the initial diagnosis was made, before any treatment began.

The CDR3 regions of TCR beta were amplified from RNA transcripts. HTBI primers were employed in a first-round RT-PCR of the TCR CDR3. TCRdb re-called the multiplex PCR reads with MiXCR, one entry per CDR3 protein. Of hundreds of thousands of distinct CDR3 sequences listed, 15% to 20% are singletons. The CDR3 has 15 amino acids. J lost 2 bases, V lost 10 bases, and 11 bases had no gene match. Germline V gives CDR1 MDHEN, CDR2 SYDVKM. Graves' hyperthyroidism is called stable when ophthalmopathy does not progress within 18 months. Fresh peripheral blood, under 13 ml, was the source of the PBMCs. The rearrangement uses TRBV28 and TRBJ1-1, with 9 bases aligning to TRBD1. This clonotype originated in a woman in her 30s with Graves' hyperthyroidism. The sample was blood. CDR3 bases: TGTGCCACCCTTTTTAGACAGGGGGTAAACACTGAAGCTTTCTTT. This encodes CATLFRQGVNTEAFF.